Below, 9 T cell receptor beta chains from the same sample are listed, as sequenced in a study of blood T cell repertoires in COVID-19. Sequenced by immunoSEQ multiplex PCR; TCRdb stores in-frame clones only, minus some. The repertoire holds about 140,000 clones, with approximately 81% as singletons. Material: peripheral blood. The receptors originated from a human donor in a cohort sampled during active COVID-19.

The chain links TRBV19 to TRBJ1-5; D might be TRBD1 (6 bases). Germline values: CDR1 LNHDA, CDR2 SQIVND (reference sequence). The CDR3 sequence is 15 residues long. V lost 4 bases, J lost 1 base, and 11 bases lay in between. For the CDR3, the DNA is TGTGCCAGTAGTACGCAGGGGATCAGCAATCAGCCCCAGCATTTT. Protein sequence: CASSTQGISNQPQHF. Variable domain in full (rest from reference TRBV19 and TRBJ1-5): DGGITQSPKYLFRKEGQNVTLSCEQNLNHDAMYWYRQDPGQGLRLIYYSQIVNDFQKGDIAEGYSVSREKKESFPLTVTSAQKNPTAFYLCASSTQGISNQPQHFGDGTRLSIL.

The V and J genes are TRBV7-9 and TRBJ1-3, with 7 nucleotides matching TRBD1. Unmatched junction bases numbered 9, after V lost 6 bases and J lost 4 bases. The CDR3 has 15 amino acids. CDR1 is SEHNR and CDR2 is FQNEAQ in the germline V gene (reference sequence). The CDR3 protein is CASSRPRDSGNTIYF. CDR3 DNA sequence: TGTGCCAGCAGTCGACCGAGGGACAGCGGAAACACCATATATTTT.

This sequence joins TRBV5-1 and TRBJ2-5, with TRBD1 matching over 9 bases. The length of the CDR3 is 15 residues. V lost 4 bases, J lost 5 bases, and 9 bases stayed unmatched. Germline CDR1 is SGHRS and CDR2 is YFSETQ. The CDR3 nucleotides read TGCGCCAGCAGCCCTTACAGGGGGCTTGAGGAGACCCAGTACTTC. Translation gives CASSPYRGLEETQYF.

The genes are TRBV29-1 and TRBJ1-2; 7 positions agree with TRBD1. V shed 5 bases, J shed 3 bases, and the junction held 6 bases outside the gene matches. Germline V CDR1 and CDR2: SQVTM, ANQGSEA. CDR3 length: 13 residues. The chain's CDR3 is CSVSPGGDYGYTF. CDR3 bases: TGCAGCGTTTCTCCAGGGGGAGACTATGGCTACACCTTC.

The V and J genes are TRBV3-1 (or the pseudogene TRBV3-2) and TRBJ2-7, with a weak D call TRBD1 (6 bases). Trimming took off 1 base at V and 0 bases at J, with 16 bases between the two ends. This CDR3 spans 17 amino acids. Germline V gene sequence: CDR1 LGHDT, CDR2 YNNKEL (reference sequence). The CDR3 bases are TGTGCCAGCAGCCAAGTCGCTACGGACAGAAGCTCCTACGAGCAGTACTTC. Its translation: CASSQVATDRSSYEQYF.

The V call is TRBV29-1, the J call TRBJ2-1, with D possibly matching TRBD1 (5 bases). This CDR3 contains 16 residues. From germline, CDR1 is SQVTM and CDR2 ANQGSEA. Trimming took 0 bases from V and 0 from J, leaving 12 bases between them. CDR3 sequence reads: CSVEDLDSSSYNEQFF. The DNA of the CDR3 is TGCAGCGTTGAAGATTTAGACAGCAGCTCCTACAATGAGCAGTTCTTC.

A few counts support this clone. The DNA of the CDR3 is TGTGCCAGCAGCTTAAACCCCCTAGCGGGAGGGGCTGAGCAGTTCTTC. It translates to CASSLNPLAGGAEQFF. The V gene is TRBV7-3, the J gene TRBJ2-1; 12 bases fit TRBD2. Germline V lookup: CDR1 SGHTA, CDR2 FQGTGA. V was clipped by 1 base and J by 9 bases; unmatched bases: 7. CDR3 length: 16 residues.

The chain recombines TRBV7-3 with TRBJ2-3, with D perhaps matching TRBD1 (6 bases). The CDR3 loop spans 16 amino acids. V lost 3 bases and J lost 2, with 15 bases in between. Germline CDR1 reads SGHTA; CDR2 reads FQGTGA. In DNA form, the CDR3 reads TGTGCCAGCAGCTTGGGGGCGAGCCCCAACACAGATACGCAGTATTTT. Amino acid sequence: CASSLGASPNTDTQYF.

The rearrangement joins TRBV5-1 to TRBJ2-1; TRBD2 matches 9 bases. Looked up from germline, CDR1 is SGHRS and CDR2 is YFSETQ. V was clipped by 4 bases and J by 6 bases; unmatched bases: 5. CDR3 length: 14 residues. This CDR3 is CASSVASGVNEQFF. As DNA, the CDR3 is TGCGCCAGCAGCGTAGCTAGCGGGGTCAATGAGCAGTTCTTC.